This T cell receptor beta chain was identified during a study of T cell responses to AZD1222 COVID-19 vaccine. The assay was immunoSEQ multiplex PCR, and TCRdb's table has in-frame clones only and misses some. The sample includes 100,000 to 120,000 clones, roughly 92% of them seen just once. Germline V CDR1 and CDR2: MNHEY, SVGAGI. This CDR3 has 11 amino acids. V lost 4 bases to trimming and J lost 9 bases; unmatched junction nucleotides: 3. The chain recombines TRBV6-5 with TRBJ2-7, with 7 positions matching TRBD1. This specimen was peripheral blood, taken 28 days after the second AZD1222 dose. The receptor was derived from an adult who received the AZD1222 COVID-19 vaccine. CDR3: CASSWDSWQYF. CDR3 DNA sequence: TGTGCCAGCAGTTGGGACAGCTGGCAGTACTTC.